Included here is one T cell receptor beta chain sequence, with context. Enrolment of Seattle patients took place during active infection, and they were followed longitudinally. The sample originates from a study of blood T cell repertoires in COVID-19. How the authors handled the data: Reference gene primers were amplified, and this amplification served to estimate nucleated cell counts. Libraries were prepared by immunoSEQ multiplex PCR; TCRdb keeps only in-frame clonotypes and omits some of them. V and J calls plus clone size are reproduced from that table; the DNA served to infer D and trimming. The table records 250,000 to 350,000 clones, approximately 90% of them present only once. The CDR3 covers 15 residues. V lost 1 base, J lost 7 bases, and 14 bases lay in between. CDR1 is LNHDA and CDR2 is SQIVND in the germline V gene (reference sequence).

The receptor's source is a woman aged 50 to 60 with COVID-19, enrolled during active disease. What was sequenced was peripheral blood. The genes are TRBV19 and TRBJ2-1; possibly TRBD1 for D (5 bases). This chain's CDR3 is CASSIGWQGRNEQFF. CDR3 DNA: TGTGCCAGTAGTATAGGGTGGCAGGGAAGAAATGAGCAGTTCTTC.